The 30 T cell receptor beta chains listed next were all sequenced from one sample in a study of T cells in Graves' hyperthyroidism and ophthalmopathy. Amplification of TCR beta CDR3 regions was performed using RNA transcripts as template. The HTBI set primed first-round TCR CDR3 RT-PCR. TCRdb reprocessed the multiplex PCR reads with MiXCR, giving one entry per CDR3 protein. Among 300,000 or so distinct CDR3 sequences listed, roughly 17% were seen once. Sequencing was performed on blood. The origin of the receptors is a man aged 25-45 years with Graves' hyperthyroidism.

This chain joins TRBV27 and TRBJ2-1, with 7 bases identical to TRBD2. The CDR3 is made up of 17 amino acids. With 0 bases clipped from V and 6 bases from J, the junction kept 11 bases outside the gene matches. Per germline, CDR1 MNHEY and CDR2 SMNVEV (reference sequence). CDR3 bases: TGTGCCAGCAGTTTATCCGGGCTAGCGGACGGTGGCAATGAGCAGTTCTTC. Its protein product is CASSLSGLADGGNEQFF.

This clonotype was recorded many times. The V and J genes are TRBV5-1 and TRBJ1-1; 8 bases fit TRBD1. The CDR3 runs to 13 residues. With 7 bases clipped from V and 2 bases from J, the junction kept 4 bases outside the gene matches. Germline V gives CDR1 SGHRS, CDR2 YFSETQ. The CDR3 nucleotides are TGCGCCAGCCGGACAGGGTTTAACACTGAAGCTTTCTTT. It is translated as CASRTGFNTEAFF.

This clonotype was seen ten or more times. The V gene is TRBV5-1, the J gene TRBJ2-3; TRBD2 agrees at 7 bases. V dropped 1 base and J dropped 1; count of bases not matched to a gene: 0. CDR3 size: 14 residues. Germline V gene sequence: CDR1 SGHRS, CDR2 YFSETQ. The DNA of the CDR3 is TGCGCCAGCAGCTTGCTAGCGGGCACAGATACGCAGTATTTT. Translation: CASSLLAGTDTQYF.

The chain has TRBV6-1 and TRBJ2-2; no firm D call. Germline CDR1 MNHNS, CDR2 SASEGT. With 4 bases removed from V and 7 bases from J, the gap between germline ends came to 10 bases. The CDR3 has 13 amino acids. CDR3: CASSVARSGELFF. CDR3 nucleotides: TGTGCCAGCAGTGTAGCCCGGAGCGGGGAGCTGTTTTTT.

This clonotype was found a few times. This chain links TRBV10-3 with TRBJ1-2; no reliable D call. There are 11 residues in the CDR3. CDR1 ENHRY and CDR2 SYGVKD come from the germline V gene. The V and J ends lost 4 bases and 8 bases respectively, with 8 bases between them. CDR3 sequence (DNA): TGTGCCATCAGTGGGACGGCGGGCTACACCTTC. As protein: CAISGTAGYTF.

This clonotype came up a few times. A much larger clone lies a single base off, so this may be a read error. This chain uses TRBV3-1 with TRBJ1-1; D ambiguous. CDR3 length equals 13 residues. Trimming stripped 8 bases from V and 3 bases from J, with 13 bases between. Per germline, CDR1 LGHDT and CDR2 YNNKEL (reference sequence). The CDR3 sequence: CASGLSGYTEAFF. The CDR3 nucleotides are TGTGCCAGCGGCCTATCGGGCTACACTGAAGCTTTCTTT.

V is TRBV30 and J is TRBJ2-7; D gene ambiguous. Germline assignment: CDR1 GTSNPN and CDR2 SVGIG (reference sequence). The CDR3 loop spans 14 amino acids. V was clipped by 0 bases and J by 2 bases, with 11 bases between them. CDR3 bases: TGTGCCTGGAGTGTACTCAGTAGTACCTACGAGCAGTACTTC. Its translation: CAWSVLSSTYEQYF. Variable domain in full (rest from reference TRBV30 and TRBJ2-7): SQTIHQWPATLVQPVGSPLSLECTVEGTSNPNLYWYRQAAGRGLQLLFYSVGIGQISSEVPQNLSASRPQDRQFILSSKKLLLSDSGFYLCAWSVLSSTYEQYFGPGTRLTVT.

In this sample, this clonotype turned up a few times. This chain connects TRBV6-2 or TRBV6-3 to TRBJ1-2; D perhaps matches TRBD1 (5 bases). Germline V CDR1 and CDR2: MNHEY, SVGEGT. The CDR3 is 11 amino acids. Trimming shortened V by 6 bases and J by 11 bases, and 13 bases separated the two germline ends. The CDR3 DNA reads TGTGCCAGCAGAACTACCGGGGGGTACACCTTC. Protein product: CASRTTGGYTF.

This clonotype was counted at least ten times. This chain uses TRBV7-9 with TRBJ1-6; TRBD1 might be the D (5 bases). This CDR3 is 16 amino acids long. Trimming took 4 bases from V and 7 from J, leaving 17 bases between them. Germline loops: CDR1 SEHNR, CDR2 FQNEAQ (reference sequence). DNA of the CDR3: TGTGCCAGCAGCTGGGGACGAACAGCTTTAAATTCACCCCTCCACTTT. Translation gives CASSWGRTALNSPLHF. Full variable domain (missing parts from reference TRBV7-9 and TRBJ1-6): DTGVSQNPRHKITKRGQNVTFRCDPISEHNRLYWYRQTLGQGPEFLTYFQNEAQLEKSRLLSDRFSAERPKGSFSTLEIQRTEQGDSAMYLCASSWGRTALNSPLHFGNGTRLTVT.

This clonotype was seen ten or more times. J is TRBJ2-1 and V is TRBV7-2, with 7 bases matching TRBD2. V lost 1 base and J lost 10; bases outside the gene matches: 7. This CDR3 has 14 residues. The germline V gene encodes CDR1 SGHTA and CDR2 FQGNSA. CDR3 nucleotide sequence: TGTGCCAGCAGCTTAGGACTAGCACAACGCGAGCAGTTCTTC. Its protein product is CASSLGLAQREQFF.

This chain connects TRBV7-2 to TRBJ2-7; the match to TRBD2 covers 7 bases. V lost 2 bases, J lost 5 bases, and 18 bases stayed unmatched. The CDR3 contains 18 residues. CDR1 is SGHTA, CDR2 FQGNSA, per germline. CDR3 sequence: CASSLHPLAVQGLHEQYF. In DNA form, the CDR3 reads TGTGCCAGCAGCTTACATCCCCTAGCGGTACAAGGTCTCCACGAGCAGTACTTC.

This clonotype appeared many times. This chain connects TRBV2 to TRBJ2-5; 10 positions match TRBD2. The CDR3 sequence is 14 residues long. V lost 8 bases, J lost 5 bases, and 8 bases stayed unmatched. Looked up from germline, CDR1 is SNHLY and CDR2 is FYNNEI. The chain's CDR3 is CASWSGRAYETQYF. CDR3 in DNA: TGTGCCAGCTGGAGCGGGAGGGCCTATGAGACCCAGTACTTC.

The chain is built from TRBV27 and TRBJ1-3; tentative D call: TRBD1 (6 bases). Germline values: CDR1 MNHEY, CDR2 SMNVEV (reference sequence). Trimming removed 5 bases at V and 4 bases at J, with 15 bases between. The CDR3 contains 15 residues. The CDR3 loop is CASSLGRGPGNTIYF. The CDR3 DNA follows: TGTGCCAGCAGTCTTGGACGGGGGCCAGGAAACACCATATATTTT.

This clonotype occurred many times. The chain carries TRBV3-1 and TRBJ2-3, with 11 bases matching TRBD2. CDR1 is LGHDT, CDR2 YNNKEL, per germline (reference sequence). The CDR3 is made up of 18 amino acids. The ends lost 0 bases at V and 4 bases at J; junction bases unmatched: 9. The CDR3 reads CASSQDIAGGPFADTQYF. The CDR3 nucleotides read TGTGCCAGCAGCCAAGATATAGCGGGAGGGCCCTTTGCAGATACGCAGTATTTT.

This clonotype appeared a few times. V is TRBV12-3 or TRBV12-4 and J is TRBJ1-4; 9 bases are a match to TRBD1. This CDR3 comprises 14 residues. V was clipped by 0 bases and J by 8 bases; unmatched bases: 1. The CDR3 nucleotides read TGTGCCAGCAGTTTAGCGGGGACAGGGGAAAAACTGTTTTTT. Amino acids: CASSLAGTGEKLFF.

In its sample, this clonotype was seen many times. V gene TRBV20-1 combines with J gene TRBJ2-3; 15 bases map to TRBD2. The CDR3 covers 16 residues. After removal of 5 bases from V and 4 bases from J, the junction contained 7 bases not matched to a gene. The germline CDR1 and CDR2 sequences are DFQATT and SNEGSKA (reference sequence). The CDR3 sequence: CSAEGLAGGSADTQYF. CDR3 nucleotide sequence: TGCAGTGCTGAAGGACTAGCGGGAGGGTCTGCAGATACGCAGTATTTT.

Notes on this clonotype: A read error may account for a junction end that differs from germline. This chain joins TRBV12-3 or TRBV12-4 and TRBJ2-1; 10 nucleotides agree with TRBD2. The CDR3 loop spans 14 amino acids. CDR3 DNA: TGTGCCAGCAGTGACAGGGCGCTAGCGGGGGATTCCCTCTTC. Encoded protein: CASSDRALAGDSLF.

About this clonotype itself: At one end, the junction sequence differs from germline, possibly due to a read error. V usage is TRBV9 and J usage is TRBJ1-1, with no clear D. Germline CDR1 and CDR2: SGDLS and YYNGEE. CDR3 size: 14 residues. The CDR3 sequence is CAGSRTVRGTEAFF. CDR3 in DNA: TGTGCCGGCAGCCGAACCGTGCGGGGCACTGAAGCTTTCTTT.

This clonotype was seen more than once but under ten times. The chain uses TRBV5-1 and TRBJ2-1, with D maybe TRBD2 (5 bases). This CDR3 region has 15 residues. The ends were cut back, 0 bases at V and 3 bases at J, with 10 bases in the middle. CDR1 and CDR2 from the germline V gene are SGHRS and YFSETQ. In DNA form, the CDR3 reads TGCGCCAGCAGCTTGGTACGGGGAATCTACAATGAGCAGTTCTTC. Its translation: CASSLVRGIYNEQFF.

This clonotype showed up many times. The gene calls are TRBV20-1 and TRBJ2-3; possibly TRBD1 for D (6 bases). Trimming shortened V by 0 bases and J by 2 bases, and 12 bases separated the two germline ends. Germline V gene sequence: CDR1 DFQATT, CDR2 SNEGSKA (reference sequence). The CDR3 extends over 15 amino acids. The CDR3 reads CSARDPQGNTDTQYF. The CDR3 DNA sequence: TGCAGTGCTAGAGATCCACAGGGAAACACAGATACGCAGTATTTT.

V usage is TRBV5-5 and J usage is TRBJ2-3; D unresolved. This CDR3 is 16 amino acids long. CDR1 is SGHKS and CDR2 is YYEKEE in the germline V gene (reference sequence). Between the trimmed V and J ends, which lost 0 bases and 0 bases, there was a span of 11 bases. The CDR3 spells CASSLADFTSTDTQYF. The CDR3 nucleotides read TGTGCCAGCAGCTTGGCCGACTTTACTAGCACAGATACGCAGTATTTT.

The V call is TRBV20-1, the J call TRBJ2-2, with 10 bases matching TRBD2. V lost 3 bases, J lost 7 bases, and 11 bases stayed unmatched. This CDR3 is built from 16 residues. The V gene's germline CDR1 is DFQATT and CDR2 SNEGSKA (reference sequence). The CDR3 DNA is TGCAGTGCTAGGCGGCTAGCGGGAGTTTCCGGCGGGGAGCTGTTTTTT. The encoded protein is CSARRLAGVSGGELFF.

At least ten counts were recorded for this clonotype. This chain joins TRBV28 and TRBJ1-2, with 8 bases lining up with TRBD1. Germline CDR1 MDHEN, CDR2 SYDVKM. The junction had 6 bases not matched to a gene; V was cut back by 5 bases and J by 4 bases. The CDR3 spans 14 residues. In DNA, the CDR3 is TGTGCCAGCAGTCGCGGACAGGGTAGCTATGGCTACACCTTC. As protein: CASSRGQGSYGYTF.

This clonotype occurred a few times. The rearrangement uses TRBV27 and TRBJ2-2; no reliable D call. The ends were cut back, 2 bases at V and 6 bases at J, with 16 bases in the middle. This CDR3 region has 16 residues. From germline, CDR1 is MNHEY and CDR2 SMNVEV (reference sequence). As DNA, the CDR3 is TGTGCCAGCAGTTTAAGATCGCAGACGGCAGCCGGGGAGCTGTTTTTT. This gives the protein CASSLRSQTAAGELFF.

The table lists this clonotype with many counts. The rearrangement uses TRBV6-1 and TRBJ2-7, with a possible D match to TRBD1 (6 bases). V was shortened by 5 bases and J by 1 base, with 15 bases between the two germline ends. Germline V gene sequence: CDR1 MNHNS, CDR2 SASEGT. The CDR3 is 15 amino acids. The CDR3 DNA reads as TGTGCCAGCAGTTCTAGGGACACCATTTCCTACGAGCAGTACTTC. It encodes CASSSRDTISYEQYF.

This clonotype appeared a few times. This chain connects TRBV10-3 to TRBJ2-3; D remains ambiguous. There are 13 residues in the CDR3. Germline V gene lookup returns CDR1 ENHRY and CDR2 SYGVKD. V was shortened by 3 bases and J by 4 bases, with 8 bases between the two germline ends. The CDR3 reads CAISEKLADTQYF. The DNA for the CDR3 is TGTGCCATCAGTGAAAAACTGGCAGATACGCAGTATTTT.

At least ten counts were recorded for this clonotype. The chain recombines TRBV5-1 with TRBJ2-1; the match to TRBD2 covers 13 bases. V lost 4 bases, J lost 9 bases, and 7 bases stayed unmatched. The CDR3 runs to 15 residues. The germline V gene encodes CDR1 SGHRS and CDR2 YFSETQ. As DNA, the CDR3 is TGCGCCAGCAGCATAGGACTAGCGGGAGAGGGTGAGCAGTTCTTC. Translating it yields CASSIGLAGEGEQFF.

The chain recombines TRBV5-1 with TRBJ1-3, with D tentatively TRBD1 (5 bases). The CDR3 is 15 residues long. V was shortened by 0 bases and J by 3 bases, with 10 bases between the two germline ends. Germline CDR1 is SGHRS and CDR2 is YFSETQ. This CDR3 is CASSLVGRDGNTIYF. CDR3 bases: TGCGCCAGCAGCTTGGTCGGCAGGGATGGAAACACCATATATTTT. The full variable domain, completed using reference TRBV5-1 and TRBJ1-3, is KAGVTQTPRYLIKTRGQQVTLSCSPISGHRSVSWYQQTPGQGLQFLFEYFSETQRNKGNFPGRFSGRQFSNSRSEMNVSTLELGDSALYLCASSLVGRDGNTIYFGEGSWLTVV.

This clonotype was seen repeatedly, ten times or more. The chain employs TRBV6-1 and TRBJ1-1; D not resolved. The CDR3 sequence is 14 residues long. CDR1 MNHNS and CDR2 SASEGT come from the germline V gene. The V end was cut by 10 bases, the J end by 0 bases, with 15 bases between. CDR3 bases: TGTGCCACCCAGTACCCACAGCTGAACACTGAAGCTTTCTTT. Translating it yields CATQYPQLNTEAFF.

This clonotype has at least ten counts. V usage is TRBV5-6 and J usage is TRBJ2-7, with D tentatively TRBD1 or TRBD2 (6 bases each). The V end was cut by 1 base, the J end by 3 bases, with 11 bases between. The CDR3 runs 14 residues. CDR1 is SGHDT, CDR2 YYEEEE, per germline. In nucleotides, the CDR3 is TGTGCCAGCAGCTTGATTGGGGGGCACTACGAGCAGTACTTC. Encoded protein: CASSLIGGHYEQYF.